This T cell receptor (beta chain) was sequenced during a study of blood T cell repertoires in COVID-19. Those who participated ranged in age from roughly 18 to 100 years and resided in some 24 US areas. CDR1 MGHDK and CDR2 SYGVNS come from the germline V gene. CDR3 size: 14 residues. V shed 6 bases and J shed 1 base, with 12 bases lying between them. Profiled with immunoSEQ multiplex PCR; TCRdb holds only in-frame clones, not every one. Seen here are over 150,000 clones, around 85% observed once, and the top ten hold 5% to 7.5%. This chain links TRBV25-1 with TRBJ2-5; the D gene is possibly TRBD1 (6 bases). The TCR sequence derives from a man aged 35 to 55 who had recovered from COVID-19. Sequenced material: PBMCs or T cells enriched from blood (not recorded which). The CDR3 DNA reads TGTGCCAGCAGCAACTTCAGGGGCCAAGAGACCCAGTACTTC. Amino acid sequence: CASSNFRGQETQYF.